Presented here are 28 T cell receptor beta chains from one specimen sequenced in a study of brain T cells in children with intractable seizures. The time point is: blood from clinic visit 5 months post-surgery; TSC patient then seizure free. Clones were read by immunoSEQ multiplex PCR, and TCRdb kept only the in-frame ones, dropping some. The sample records about 340,000 clones, about 94% being singletons. The specimen was peripheral blood, collected 4 to 6 months after surgery. These receptors all stem from a boy in the first two years of life with tuberous sclerosis and intractable seizures.

This clone appeared a single time. The rearrangement joins TRBV29-1 to TRBJ2-7; 7 bases are a match to TRBD1. Germline CDR1 and CDR2: SQVTM and ANQGSEA. V lost 6 bases, J lost 2 bases, and 4 bases stayed unmatched. The CDR3 sequence is 12 residues long. The CDR3 here is CSVRGGTYEQYF. CDR3 bases: TGCAGCGTACGAGGGGGCACCTACGAGCAGTACTTC.

The chain has TRBV7-9 and TRBJ1-1; tentatively, D is TRBD1 (5 bases). The germline V gene encodes CDR1 SEHNR and CDR2 FQNEAQ (reference sequence). The V and J ends lost 6 bases and 7 bases respectively, with 9 bases between them. The CDR3 is 11 amino acids. CDR3 residues: CASRGQGEAFF. The CDR3 DNA sequence: TGTGCCAGCAGGGGCCAGGGTGAAGCTTTCTTT. Together with reference TRBV7-9 and TRBJ1-1, the CDR3 gives the full variable domain: DTGVSQNPRHKITKRGQNVTFRCDPISEHNRLYWYRQTLGQGPEFLTYFQNEAQLEKSRLLSDRFSAERPKGSFSTLEIQRTEQGDSAMYLCASRGQGEAFFGQGTRLTVV.

The chain joins TRBV5-4 to TRBJ2-3, with TRBD2 matching over 8 bases. The length of the CDR3 is 14 residues. Germline CDR1 SGHNT, CDR2 YYREEE (reference sequence). After removal of 7 bases from V and 3 bases from J, the junction contained 7 bases not matched to a gene. The CDR3 DNA follows: TGTGCCAGCCAGCGGGAGTTGAGAACAGATACGCAGTATTTT. Protein sequence: CASQRELRTDTQYF.

The chain employs TRBV14 and TRBJ1-2; a possible D gene is TRBD1 (5 bases). V was pared by 4 bases and J by 4 bases, with 10 bases between. The CDR3 has 13 amino acids. CDR1 and CDR2 (germline): SGHDN, FVKESK. CDR3 in amino acids: CASSPGQVYGYTF. CDR3 sequence (DNA): TGTGCCAGCAGCCCGGGGCAGGTCTATGGCTACACCTTC.

The chain has TRBV9 and TRBJ2-1; 13 positions match TRBD2. The CDR3 has 15 residues. The V gene end was trimmed by 3 bases and the J gene end by 6 bases; junction bases not matched to a gene: 3. Germline CDR1 reads SGDLS; CDR2 reads YYNGEE. In DNA, the CDR3 is TGTGCCAGCAGCGGAGGACTAGCGGGAGCCAATGAGCAGTTCTTC. Its translation is CASSGGLAGANEQFF.

The chain is built from TRBV24-1 and TRBJ1-2; D is uncertain. The CDR3 contains 15 residues. Trimming pared 0 bases from V and 7 bases from J, leaving 14 bases between. Germline-derived CDR1 and CDR2 are KGHDR and SFDVKD. CDR3 in amino acids: CATSDLGGPISGYTF. The CDR3 coding sequence is TGTGCCACCAGTGATTTGGGAGGACCTATATCTGGCTACACCTTC.

The genes are TRBV6-5 and TRBJ2-5, with 12 bases aligning to TRBD1. The CDR3 sequence is 16 residues long. V was clipped by 4 bases and J by 5 bases; unmatched bases: 8. The V gene's germline CDR1 is MNHEY and CDR2 SVGAGI. The DNA of the CDR3 is TGTGCCAGCAGTTTCCCCGGGACAGGGGGCGGGGAGACCCAGTACTTC. Its translation: CASSFPGTGGGETQYF.

The CDR3 is CATSKESDTEAFF. The CDR3 coding sequence is TGTGCCACCAGCAAAGAATCCGACACTGAAGCTTTCTTT. This rearrangement joins TRBV15 to TRBJ1-1; D gene unclear. Trimming cost V 4 bases and J 3 bases, with 9 bases left between them. The CDR3 sequence is 13 residues long. The germline gives CDR1 LNHNV, CDR2 YYDKDF (reference sequence).

The gene calls are TRBV6-5 and TRBJ1-3; D possibly corresponds to TRBD1 (5 bases). V lost 7 bases, J lost 0 bases, and 13 bases lay in between. Germline V gene sequence: CDR1 MNHEY, CDR2 SVGAGI. The CDR3 has 15 residues. In DNA, the CDR3 is TGTGCCAGCACTCCAGGGCCAGTCTCTGGAAACACCATATATTTT. It codes for CASTPGPVSGNTIYF.

J is TRBJ1-1 and V is TRBV30; the D gene is possibly TRBD1 (5 bases). Trimming removed 5 bases at V and 5 bases at J, with 12 bases between. The V gene's germline CDR1 is GTSNPN and CDR2 SVGIG (reference sequence). The CDR3 runs to 12 residues. The CDR3 region has the DNA TGTGCCTGGTATGGGGGTGGGACTGAAGCTTTCTTT. Translating gives CAWYGGGTEAFF.

V and J are TRBV5-1 and TRBJ2-7; D possibly corresponds to TRBD2 (7 bases). Trimming shortened V by 2 bases and J by 1 base, and 22 bases separated the two germline ends. This CDR3 has 18 residues. CDR1 SGHRS and CDR2 YFSETQ come from the germline V gene. CDR3 residues: CASSLSGGASIGSYEQYF. Written as DNA, the CDR3 is TGCGCCAGCAGCTTAAGTGGGGGGGCAAGTATTGGGTCCTACGAGCAGTACTTC.

CDR3 coding DNA: TGTGCCAGCAGCCCAACAGGGACCAATCAGCCCCAGCATTTT. It specifies CASSPTGTNQPQHF. The chain joins TRBV7-9 to TRBJ1-5; TRBD1 is a possible D gene (6 bases). The V and J ends lost 5 bases and 3 bases respectively, with 11 bases between them. Germline values: CDR1 SEHNR, CDR2 FQNEAQ (reference sequence). This CDR3 contains 14 residues.

This clone was observed a single time. V and J are TRBV28 and TRBJ1-5; no clear D gene. The CDR3 runs to 16 residues. Trimming removed 4 bases at V and 0 bases at J, with 13 bases between. Germline V CDR1 and CDR2: MDHEN, SYDVKM. CDR3 nucleotide sequence: TGTGCCAGCAGTTCCCGGACGGATTATAGCAATCAGCCCCAGCATTTT. Amino acid sequence: CASSSRTDYSNQPQHF.

The rearrangement uses TRBV2 and TRBJ2-1; D is undetermined. The germline gives CDR1 SNHLY, CDR2 FYNNEI. Trimming stripped 6 bases from V and 0 bases from J, with 15 bases between. The CDR3 consists of 16 residues. The CDR3 sequence is CASRRLRATSYNEQFF. The CDR3 coding sequence is TGTGCCAGCAGGAGACTTCGCGCTACCTCCTACAATGAGCAGTTCTTC. The variable domain in full, completed from reference TRBV2 and TRBJ2-1, reads EPEVTQTPSHQVTQMGQEVILRCVPISNHLYFYWYRQILGQKVEFLVSFYNNEISEKSEIFDDQFSVERPDGSNFTLKIRSTKLEDSAMYFCASRRLRATSYNEQFFGPGTRLTVL.

The chain employs TRBV11-2 and TRBJ2-1, with 7 nucleotides matching TRBD1. The V gene end was trimmed by 4 bases and the J gene end by 2 bases; junction bases not matched to a gene: 14. The germline gives CDR1 SGHAT, CDR2 FQNNGV. This CDR3 comprises 18 residues. The CDR3 bases are TGTGCCAGCAGCTCCCGAGACAGGGCGACTCTGGCCTACAATGAGCAGTTCTTC. This encodes CASSSRDRATLAYNEQFF.

V is TRBV19 and J is TRBJ1-2; 8 nucleotides line up with TRBD1. This CDR3 is 14 amino acids long. CDR1 is LNHDA, CDR2 SQIVND, per germline (reference sequence). The V gene end was trimmed by 5 bases and the J gene end by 7 bases; junction bases not matched to a gene: 9. The CDR3 nucleotides read TGTGCCAGTAGTCCCGGACAGGGAGGTAGTGGCTACACCTTC. It codes for CASSPGQGGSGYTF.

DNA of the CDR3: TGTGCCAGCAGTTTCCACTACGAGCAGTACTTC. Its protein is CASSFHYEQYF. This chain links TRBV28 with TRBJ2-7; no reliable D call. V was shortened by 3 bases and J by 3 bases, with 3 bases between the two germline ends. CDR1 MDHEN and CDR2 SYDVKM come from the germline V gene. CDR3 size: 11 residues.

V gene TRBV5-1 combines with J gene TRBJ2-7; TRBD1 is a possible D gene (6 bases). The CDR3 is made up of 13 amino acids. Germline assignment: CDR1 SGHRS and CDR2 YFSETQ. V was clipped by 2 bases and J by 2 bases, with 8 bases between them. CDR3 coding DNA: TGCGCCAGCAGCTTAGAGGGGGCCTACGAGCAGTACTTC. Protein sequence: CASSLEGAYEQYF. Together with reference TRBV5-1 and TRBJ2-7, the CDR3 gives the full variable domain: KAGVTQTPRYLIKTRGQQVTLSCSPISGHRSVSWYQQTPGQGLQFLFEYFSETQRNKGNFPGRFSGRQFSNSRSEMNVSTLELGDSALYLCASSLEGAYEQYFGPGTRLTVT.

V is TRBV28 and J is TRBJ1-1; D unclear. CDR3 length equals 16 residues. The V and J ends lost 1 base and 2 bases respectively, with 14 bases between them. Germline values: CDR1 MDHEN, CDR2 SYDVKM. CDR3 region: CASSLLPTSQNTEAFF. In nucleotides, the CDR3 is TGTGCCAGCAGTTTATTGCCCACCTCTCAAAACACTGAAGCTTTCTTT.

CDR3 residues: CASSDGTGYVDTGELFF. The DNA for the CDR3 is TGTGCCAGCAGCGACGGGACAGGATATGTAGACACCGGGGAGCTGTTTTTT. The rearrangement joins TRBV11-3 to TRBJ2-2; TRBD1 matches at 8 bases. V shed 5 bases, J shed 3 bases, and the junction held 11 bases outside the gene matches. Germline CDR1 and CDR2: SGHNT and YENEEA. The CDR3 spans 17 residues.

CDR3 loop: CASSSVYTGTLGTQYF. The CDR3 coding sequence is TGTGCCAGCAGCTCTGTGTATACCGGGACCCTGGGGACCCAGTACTTC. The chain recombines TRBV5-6 with TRBJ2-5; possibly TRBD1 or TRBD2 for D (5 bases each). The germline V gene encodes CDR1 SGHDT and CDR2 YYEEEE. Trimming removed 3 bases from V and 7 bases from J, with 22 bases in between. This CDR3 is built from 16 residues.

The chain is built from TRBV7-2 and TRBJ2-1, with TRBD2 matching 10 bases. Germline CDR1 reads SGHTA; CDR2 reads FQGNSA. V gave up 4 bases and J gave up 3 bases; unmatched junction bases: 6. There are 16 residues in the CDR3. The CDR3 region is CASSSIGLAVYNEQFF. The CDR3 region has the DNA TGTGCCAGCAGCTCAATAGGACTAGCGGTCTACAATGAGCAGTTCTTC.

J is TRBJ1-6 and V is TRBV3-1 (or the pseudogene TRBV3-2); maybe TRBD1 (5 bases). Deletions cut 3 bases from V and 7 bases from J, with 10 bases between. The CDR3 has 14 amino acids. Germline CDR1 LGHDT, CDR2 YNNKEL (reference sequence). The CDR3 coding sequence is TGTGCCAGCAGCCAGGGGACCGAGAATTCACCCCTCCACTTT. It encodes CASSQGTENSPLHF.

J is TRBJ2-1 and V is TRBV5-4, with 10 nucleotides matching TRBD2. Germline values: CDR1 SGHNT, CDR2 YYREEE (reference sequence). This CDR3 spans 15 amino acids. The ends lost 4 bases at V and 4 bases at J; junction bases unmatched: 5. The CDR3 bases are TGTGCCAGCAGCCTCCAAGCGGGGGGGTACAATGAGCAGTTCTTC. The encoded protein is CASSLQAGGYNEQFF. Full variable domain (rest looked up from reference TRBV5-4 and TRBJ2-1): ETGVTQSPTHLIKTRGQQVTLRCSSQSGHNTVSWYQQALGQGPQFIFQYYREEENGRGNFPPRFSGLQFPNYSSELNVNALELDDSALYLCASSLQAGGYNEQFFGPGTRLTVL.

Concerning this clone itself: The limits of the CDR3 on the DNA are not certain, so only TCRdb's listed CDR3 is given. This chain joins TRBV21-1 and TRBJ2-2; TRBD2 is the table's D call, not checked against the DNA. TRBV21-1 is classified as a pseudogene. 18 amino acids form the CDR3, both terminal residues included. CDR3 sequence reads: CASSNRMEVAGGAGELFF.

This clone has more than one count but fewer than ten. J is TRBJ2-2 and V is TRBV4-1, with TRBD2 identical over 11 bases. CDR3 size: 15 residues. J gave up 9 bases and V 2 bases, and 5 bases lay outside the gene matches. Germline CDR1 and CDR2: MGHRA and YSYEKL. CDR3 nucleotide sequence: TGCGCCAGCAGCCAAACGACTAGCGGGACTAGGGAGCTGTTTTTT. Amino acid sequence: CASSQTTSGTRELFF.

The chain recombines TRBV4-1 with TRBJ2-3; 8 bases agree with TRBD2. This CDR3 is 17 amino acids long. CDR1 is MGHRA and CDR2 is YSYEKL in the germline V gene. Losses at the gene ends were 3 bases for V and 0 bases for J; bases not matched to a gene: 8. CDR3 amino acids: CASSHPGASGSTDTQYF. In DNA form, the CDR3 reads TGCGCCAGCAGCCACCCGGGGGCTAGCGGGAGCACAGATACGCAGTATTTT.

The genes are TRBV27 and TRBJ2-7; 7 bases fit TRBD1. Per germline, CDR1 MNHEY and CDR2 SMNVEV (reference sequence). This CDR3 spans 14 amino acids. The V gene end was trimmed by 6 bases and the J gene end by 2 bases; junction bases not matched to a gene: 7. CDR3 nucleotide sequence: TGTGCCAGCAGCGTAACCGGGACAGCCTACGAGCAGTACTTC. Amino acid sequence: CASSVTGTAYEQYF.